The 21 T cell receptor beta chains below all came from one sample that was sequenced in a study of spatial heterogeneity in lung cancer. TCRdb itself ran the 5' RACE reads through MiXCR, one entry per CDR3 protein. The profile covers some 16,000 distinct CDR3 sequences, with under 20% appearing a single time and 5.5% to 7% taken by the ten largest. Regarding time point: blood at routine non-recurrence follow-up after resection. The sequenced sample was PBMCs, obtained at follow-up. Every receptor here comes from a male donor with early-stage non-small cell lung cancer.

This clonotype was detected many times. J is TRBJ2-3 and V is TRBV7-9; D unclear. The germline V gene has CDR1 SEHNR and CDR2 FQNEAQ (reference sequence). V lost 2 bases to trimming and J lost 2 bases, with 14 bases between them. This CDR3 contains 16 residues. CDR3 protein: CASSLRENLFTDTQYF. Written as DNA, the CDR3 is TGTGCCAGCAGCTTAAGGGAAAATTTGTTCACAGATACGCAGTATTTT.

This clonotype was seen at least ten times. The chain recombines TRBV7-2 with TRBJ2-7; D assignment may be TRBD1 or TRBD2 (5 bases each). V lost 4 bases and J lost 7, with 17 bases in between. This CDR3 is built from 14 residues. The germline V gene encodes CDR1 SGHTA and CDR2 FQGNSA. CDR3 region: CASSSRDGTQEQYF. The CDR3 DNA reads as TGTGCCAGCAGCTCCCGGGATGGGACGCAAGAGCAGTACTTC.

V usage is TRBV5-1 and J usage is TRBJ1-6, with 7 bases aligning to TRBD1. The CDR3 has 15 residues. Germline V gives CDR1 SGHRS, CDR2 YFSETQ. V was clipped by 3 bases and J by 6 bases; unmatched bases: 6. The CDR3 DNA is TGCGCCAGCAGCTCAGGACAGGCGACTAATTCACCCCTCCACTTT. Protein product: CASSSGQATNSPLHF.

This clonotype was seen a handful of times. This chain joins TRBV4-2 and TRBJ2-1; 7 bases agree with TRBD2. CDR1 is LGHNA and CDR2 is YNFKEQ in the germline V gene. The CDR3 consists of 15 residues. V trimming: 1 base; J trimming: 8 bases; junction bases outside the gene matches: 8. As DNA, the CDR3 is TGTGCCAGCAGCCAAGGGGAGGGGATGGATGATGAGCAGTTCTTC. The encoded protein is CASSQGEGMDDEQFF.

A few counts support this clonotype. V and J are TRBV13 and TRBJ1-4; 9 positions match TRBD1. The V and J ends lost 6 bases and 5 bases, in that order; junction bases with no gene match: 7. CDR3 length: 15 amino acids. The germline gives CDR1 PRHDT, CDR2 FYEKMQ (reference sequence). The CDR3 bases are TGTGCCAGCAGGAACGCCGGGACAGGGAATGAAAAACTGTTTTTT. Its translation is CASRNAGTGNEKLFF.

This chain joins TRBV11-2 and TRBJ2-1, with D hard to call. The V gene's germline CDR1 is SGHAT and CDR2 FQNNGV. Trimming took 3 bases from V and 6 from J, leaving 12 bases between them. The CDR3 length is 14 residues. The CDR3 reads CASSFRTDINEQFF. The CDR3 nucleotides read TGTGCCAGCAGCTTCCGGACGGATATCAATGAGCAGTTCTTC. The full variable domain, completed using reference TRBV11-2 and TRBJ2-1, is EAGVAQSPRYKIIEKRQSVAFWCNPISGHATLYWYQQILGQGPKLLIQFQNNGVVDDSQLPKDRFSAERLKGVDSTLKIQPAKLEDSAVYLCASSFRTDINEQFFGPGTRLTVL.

This clonotype was observed a few times. This chain connects TRBV5-1 to TRBJ2-5; 10 bases are a match to TRBD1. Trimming cost V 4 bases and J 5 bases; bases outside gene matches: 5. Germline-derived CDR1 and CDR2 are SGHRS and YFSETQ. This CDR3 spans 14 amino acids. Written as DNA, the CDR3 is TGCGCCAGCAGCCCCCGACAGGGGGCCGAGACCCAGTACTTC. The encoded protein is CASSPRQGAETQYF.

The chain links TRBV7-8 to TRBJ2-7, with D perhaps TRBD1 or TRBD2 (5 bases each). The CDR3 is made up of 13 amino acids. Germline V gene lookup returns CDR1 SGHVS and CDR2 FQNEAQ. Trimming pared 5 bases from V and 4 bases from J, leaving 12 bases between. CDR3 sequence reads: CASSRGPSYEQYF. The DNA for the CDR3 is TGTGCCAGCAGCCGGGGCCCCAGTTACGAGCAGTACTTC.

The rearrangement uses TRBV20-1 and TRBJ1-2; D is unresolved. CDR1 is DFQATT and CDR2 is SNEGSKA in the germline V gene (reference sequence). This CDR3 has 10 amino acids. The V gene lost 6 bases and the J gene lost 8 bases, with 10 bases spanning the gap. This chain's CDR3 is CSAESEGYTF. The CDR3, as DNA: TGCAGTGCCGAATCCGAGGGCTACACCTTC.

This clonotype has ten or more counts. This sequence joins TRBV5-6 and TRBJ2-7, with TRBD1 identical over 7 bases. V was pared by 4 bases and J by 3 bases, with 7 bases of the junction left unmatched. CDR1 is SGHDT and CDR2 is YYEEEE in the germline V gene. This CDR3 comprises 14 residues. As DNA, the CDR3 is TGTGCCAGCAGCCTAGGGGGCTGGGACTACGAGCAGTACTTC. This translates into CASSLGGWDYEQYF.

This clonotype is medium-sized in the sample. The V gene is TRBV14, the J gene TRBJ2-5; D is possibly TRBD1 (6 bases). Deletions cut 2 bases from V and 4 bases from J, with 11 bases between. Germline V lookup: CDR1 SGHDN, CDR2 FVKESK. CDR3 length equals 14 residues. The CDR3, as DNA: TGTGCCAGCAGCCAAACTGGGGGCGGAGAGACCCAGTACTTC. It specifies CASSQTGGGETQYF. Looking up the rest from reference TRBV14 and TRBJ2-5 gives the full variable domain: EAGVTQFPSHSVIEKGQTVTLRCDPISGHDNLYWYRRVMGKEIKFLLHFVKESKQDESGMPNNRFLAERTGGTYSTLKVQPAELEDSGVYFCASSQTGGGETQYFGPGTRLLVL.

A note on this clonotype: A much larger clone differs by one base, so this may be a read error. The gene calls are TRBV11-2 and TRBJ2-3; a possible D gene is TRBD1 (5 bases). V was clipped by 4 bases and J by 4 bases, with 12 bases between them. Germline CDR1 reads SGHAT; CDR2 reads FQNNGV. The CDR3 has 14 amino acids. In DNA form, the CDR3 reads TGTGCCAGCAGCTCCAGGATAGGGGCAGATACGCAGTATTTT. Translating it yields CASSSRIGADTQYF.

Relative to its sample, this clonotype is medium-sized. The gene calls are TRBV7-2 and TRBJ2-2; D is ambiguous. The germline V gene has CDR1 SGHTA and CDR2 FQGNSA. The CDR3 is made up of 13 amino acids. Between the trimmed V and J ends, which lost 6 bases and 6 bases, there was a span of 11 bases. The CDR3 sequence: CASSYSGPGELFF. CDR3 coding DNA: TGTGCCAGCAGTTATAGTGGGCCCGGGGAGCTGTTTTTT.

In this sample, this clonotype turned up many times. The CDR3 DNA sequence: TGCGCCAGCAGCTTGGGTTTCGAGGGCACTGAAGCTTTCTTT. It encodes CASSLGFEGTEAFF. The chain has TRBV5-1 and TRBJ1-1; D remains ambiguous. The CDR3 runs 14 residues. Looked up from germline, CDR1 is SGHRS and CDR2 is YFSETQ. V lost 0 bases and J lost 4, with 10 bases in between.

The V gene is TRBV29-1, the J gene TRBJ1-4; TRBD1 aligns across 10 bases. Germline trimming cut 2 bases from V and 10 bases from J; bases unmatched to any gene: 1. Germline V gene sequence: CDR1 SQVTM, CDR2 ANQGSEA. The CDR3 contains 12 residues. The CDR3 reads CSVEWTGGKLFF. CDR3 in DNA: TGCAGCGTTGAATGGACAGGGGGAAAACTGTTTTTT.

This clonotype was recorded many times. The V and J genes are TRBV27 and TRBJ2-5; TRBD2 might be the D (6 bases). Germline V gene sequence: CDR1 MNHEY, CDR2 SMNVEV (reference sequence). The CDR3 extends over 17 amino acids. The V end was cut by 9 bases, the J end by 2 bases, with 25 bases between. CDR3 DNA: TGTGCCAGTAAGATAAACGGCGGGGCCATGAGGCAAGAGACCCAGTACTTC. Amino acids: CASKINGGAMRQETQYF.

By share, this clonotype counts as medium-sized (0.01 to 0.1%). The V call is TRBV7-9, the J call TRBJ2-5, with D possibly matching TRBD1 (6 bases). Germline V gene sequence: CDR1 SEHNR, CDR2 FQNEAQ (reference sequence). The CDR3 loop spans 14 amino acids. V lost 8 bases and J 5 bases, leaving 18 bases between the germline ends. The CDR3 sequence is CASSDTGREETQYF. The CDR3 region has the DNA TGTGCCAGCTCCGACACAGGGAGAGAGGAGACCCAGTACTTC.

This clonotype was observed a few times. A clone one base away is much larger, so this may be a read error. The chain combines TRBV2 with TRBJ2-3; D unclear. V lost 7 bases and J lost 9, with 11 bases in between. In germline, CDR1 is SNHLY, CDR2 FYNNEI. The CDR3 has 11 residues. The CDR3 is CASMGAVTQYF. The CDR3 nucleotides are TGTGCCAGCATGGGCGCGGTCACGCAGTATTTT.

The CDR3 loop reads CAWNTGGYNSPLHF. Written as DNA, the CDR3 is TGTGCCTGGAATACAGGGGGCTATAATTCACCCCTCCACTTT. V usage is TRBV30 and J usage is TRBJ1-6; 8 bases align to TRBD1. After removal of 4 bases from V and 3 bases from J, the junction contained 2 bases not matched to a gene. This CDR3 region has 14 residues. From germline, CDR1 is GTSNPN and CDR2 SVGIG (reference sequence).

The sample holds many counts of this clonotype. The rearrangement joins TRBV7-9 to TRBJ1-4, with unresolved D. The CDR3 is 11 residues long. The germline V gene has CDR1 SEHNR and CDR2 FQNEAQ (reference sequence). V lost 5 bases and J 8 bases, leaving 6 bases between the germline ends. This CDR3 is CASSPLEKLFF. The CDR3 DNA sequence: TGTGCCAGCAGCCCCCTCGAAAAACTGTTTTTT.

This clonotype appeared many times. The rearrangement uses TRBV5-1 and TRBJ2-3, with D perhaps assigned TRBD1 or TRBD2 (5 bases each). CDR1 SGHRS and CDR2 YFSETQ come from the germline V gene. Trimming took 7 bases from V and 0 from J, leaving 12 bases between them. This CDR3 is 14 amino acids long. CDR3 amino acids: CASRDQASTDTQYF. CDR3 bases: TGCGCCAGCCGGGACCAGGCCAGCACAGATACGCAGTATTTT.